This T cell receptor (beta chain) originates from a study of graft-versus-host responses after intestinal transplantation. Study information: Recipients underwent multivisceral, liver-intestinal, or isolated intestinal transplants.

The CDR3 consists of 15 residues. Trimming shortened V by 2 bases and J by 5 bases, and 12 bases separated the two germline ends. Germline lookup yields CDR1 SNHLY and CDR2 FYNNEI. The study, taken as a whole, reports: Peak circulating GvH clone levels tracked with early post-transplant HvG declines. Clonal ratios of graft-versus-host to host-versus-graft in allografts were high for patients exhibiting graft-donor T cell macrochimerism.

Some clones are missing from TCRdb's copy, which holds only in-frame ones; the method was immunoSEQ multiplex PCR. Here the sample spans about 81,000 clones, 75% to 95% being singletons. This clone was observed a single time. No antigen is known for it. The TCR originated in a human donor who was the organ donor for an intestinal transplant. V is TRBV2 and J is TRBJ2-2; unclear D gene. Sequences were derived from unstimulated CD4+ T cells sorted from spleen or lymph node cells, sampled before transplant. CDR3 nucleotides: TGTGCCAGCAGTGAAAATAACAGACCGACCGGGGAGCTGTTTTTT. Translating gives CASSENNRPTGELFF.